This T cell receptor (beta chain) comes out of a study of blood T cells in healthy people across ages. Study results and limitations: Compared with aged donors, long-lived donors showed fewer expanded clones, suggesting selection.

Healthy Russian Caucasian donors spanned ages roughly 6 to 90 years. With respect to this clonotype: Its antigen is still unknown.

Using a J-beta primer mix together with a sample-barcoded 5' primer, a second PCR was run for roughly 6 to 12 cycles. TCRdb passed the 5' RACE reads through MiXCR, listing each CDR3 protein once. The table includes over a million distinct CDR3 sequences, approximately 38% detected once. The TCR comes from a woman under 30 in good health. Source material: blood.

CDR3 region: CASSFGGKSYTF. Written as DNA, the CDR3 is TGTGCCAGCAGTTTCGGGGGGAAAAGCTACACCTTC. The V call is TRBV12-3 or TRBV12-4, the J call TRBJ1-2, with D possibly being TRBD1 (5 bases). Trimming removed 3 bases at V and 9 bases at J, with 11 bases between. This CDR3 has 12 amino acids.